This TCR beta chain comes out of a study of blood T cells in healthy people across ages. Study observations and caveats: Strong correlation existed between TCR beta diversity and naive T cell percentage. Diversity estimates drawn from one million T cells were deemed underestimates.

About this clonotype: Its antigen is currently unknown.

Isolation yielded PBMCs, at least 7 million per sample, in every case. This CDR3 is built from 16 residues. V lost 6 bases to trimming and J lost 2 bases; unmatched junction nucleotides: 11. The germline V gene has CDR1 MDHEN and CDR2 SYDVKM. The authors ran a second PCR of roughly 6 to 12 cycles using a sample-barcoded 5' primer and a J-beta primer mix. From the 5' RACE reads, TCRdb called clonotypes with MiXCR, one entry per CDR3 protein. The sample has fewer than 950,000 distinct CDR3 sequences, roughly 50% seen once. The sequenced material came from blood. This TCR was sampled from an elderly man in good health. The gene calls are TRBV28 and TRBJ2-5; the match to TRBD2 covers 8 bases. CDR3 nucleotide sequence: TGTGCCAGCAGCCTACCGGGACTAGTCCCACAAGAGACCCAGTACTTC. Residues: CASSLPGLVPQETQYF.